The sequence of this TCR beta chain was determined in a study of cytomegalovirus exposure and HLA in healthy donors. The study, taken as a whole, reports: Earlier findings revealed that most TCR beta V segments proved productive either about 87% or about 30% of the time. Trimming of TCR beta V- and J-genes showed a link, identified in a later analysis, to a missense DCLRE1C variant. In a later analysis, parvovirus B19, influenza, CMV and Epstein-Barr virus appeared linked to several top co-occurrence clusters. An Asian-associated ancestry cluster reportedly showed fewer N-insertions than the roughly 670-donor mean in a later analysis.

Use of 60 Vbeta and 13 Jbeta primers characterized the PCR. Assay used: immunoSEQ multiplex PCR; TCRdb lists only in-frame clones, some missing. The repertoire holds around 150,000 clones, with around nine tenths as singletons. Notes on this clone: As yet, its antigen is unknown.

The CDR3 has 13 residues. Trimming removed 2 bases from V and 12 bases from J; junction bases left unmatched: 3. Per germline, CDR1 MNHEY and CDR2 SMNVEV (reference sequence). Material for sequencing was PBMCs. The V gene is TRBV27, the J gene TRBJ2-6; 8 nucleotides align to TRBD1. The clonotype was recovered from a woman aged 18-29 years in good health and CMV-seronegative. The CDR3 is CASSLDRGIVLTF. CDR3 nucleotide sequence: TGTGCCAGCAGTTTAGACAGGGGTATCGTCCTGACTTTC.